The sequence of this TCR beta chain was determined in a study of cytomegalovirus exposure and HLA in healthy donors. Whole-study context: The Caucasian-associated ancestry cluster contained approximately 81% of the approximately 400 genotyped donors. The study, taken as a whole, reports: For most subjects, TCR beta sequences were reported to predict HLA-A and HLA-B alleles with accuracy. Most likely, a cluster of highly shared sequence variants arose as a sequencing artifact.

A word on this clone: The antigen is undetermined.

Trimming took off 6 bases at V and 6 bases at J, with 13 bases between the two ends. This CDR3 has 13 amino acids. Germline V gives CDR1 MDHEN, CDR2 SYDVKM. Primers included in the PCR were 60 Vbeta and 13 Jbeta primers. Sequencing used immunoSEQ multiplex PCR; TCRdb keeps in-frame clones, though not all of them. The sample includes about 130,000 clones, about four fifths of them seen just once. The chain combines TRBV28 with TRBJ2-3, with D perhaps TRBD1 (6 bases). The receptor was isolated from a man aged 25 to 40 in good health and CMV-seronegative. Sequencing was done on a sample of PBMCs. The CDR3 reads CASRKRQADTQYF. In DNA form, the CDR3 reads TGTGCCAGCAGGAAAAGACAGGCGGATACGCAGTATTTT.